The 8 T cell receptor beta chains below come from one sample, sequenced in a study of cytomegalovirus exposure and HLA in healthy donors. The PCR employed 60 Vbeta primers together with 13 Jbeta primers. Using immunoSEQ multiplex PCR, the repertoire was profiled, and TCRdb retains in-frame clones only, with some absent. The sample records around 140,000 clones, roughly 71% being singletons. What was sequenced was PBMCs. The receptors shown here come from a woman aged 40-49 years in good health and CMV-seronegative.

The CDR3 DNA sequence: TGTGCCAGCAGCAAACAGGGGAGGTATAATGGCTACACCTTC. Its translation is CASSKQGRYNGYTF. This rearrangement joins TRBV27 to TRBJ1-2; 7 nucleotides line up with TRBD1. Germline CDR1 MNHEY, CDR2 SMNVEV (reference sequence). The length of the CDR3 is 14 residues. V lost 6 bases to trimming and J lost 6 bases; unmatched junction nucleotides: 10.

The chain links TRBV14 to TRBJ1-2; 9 bases are shared with TRBD1. The V and J ends lost 3 bases and 3 bases, in that order; junction bases with no gene match: 8. The CDR3 loop spans 16 amino acids. CDR1 and CDR2 (germline): SGHDN, FVKESK. CDR3 residues: CASSHSTGGSYYGYTF. In DNA, the CDR3 is TGTGCCAGCAGCCACTCGACAGGGGGGAGTTACTATGGCTACACCTTC.

The J gene is TRBJ1-1, the V gene TRBV14; D is undetermined. The length of the CDR3 is 14 residues. The germline V gene encodes CDR1 SGHDN and CDR2 FVKESK. V was shortened by 0 bases and J by 0 bases, with 5 bases between the two germline ends. The CDR3 DNA sequence: TGTGCCAGCAGCCAAGACAGTCTGAACACTGAAGCTTTCTTT. It translates to CASSQDSLNTEAFF.

This clone has a single count. The CDR3 region is CASSPPSRASTEAFF. CDR3 sequence (DNA): TGTGCCAGCTCACCACCTTCGAGGGCAAGCACTGAAGCTTTCTTT. The rearrangement uses TRBV18 and TRBJ1-1, with D unclear. Germline CDR1 is KGHSH and CDR2 is LQKENI. The CDR3 extends over 15 amino acids. Trimming took off 0 bases at V and 4 bases at J, with 12 bases between the two ends.

J is TRBJ2-1 and V is TRBV4-1, with TRBD1 matching over 7 bases. The CDR3 loop spans 14 amino acids. The germline CDR1 and CDR2 sequences are MGHRA and YSYEKL. V lost 6 bases to trimming and J lost 4 bases; unmatched junction nucleotides: 6. This CDR3 reads CASRNDRVYNEQFF. As DNA, the CDR3 is TGCGCCAGCAGAAATGACAGGGTTTACAATGAGCAGTTCTTC.

Of note for this clone: A read error may account for a junction end that differs from germline. The rearrangement uses TRBV18 and TRBJ1-2; D perhaps matches TRBD1 (6 bases). The germline CDR1 and CDR2 sequences are KGHSH and LQKENI. This CDR3 is built from 15 residues. Written as DNA, the CDR3 is TGTGCCAGCTCCCCACCACTCGCAGGGGCTTATGGCTACACCTTC. Translation gives CASSPPLAGAYGYTF.

The V and J genes are TRBV5-1 and TRBJ2-4; 8 nucleotides line up with TRBD1. The CDR3 is 13 amino acids. Germline trimming cut 4 bases from V and 9 bases from J; bases unmatched to any gene: 6. The germline CDR1 and CDR2 sequences are SGHRS and YFSETQ. The CDR3 DNA follows: TGCGCCAGCAGCCGCGGACAGGGAGGCATTCAGTACTTC. Protein sequence: CASSRGQGGIQYF.

A single count supports this clone. This chain joins TRBV19 and TRBJ2-3, with D perhaps TRBD2 (5 bases). The germline V and J ends were trimmed by 6 bases and 0 bases, with 19 bases remaining between them. The germline V gene has CDR1 LNHDA and CDR2 SQIVND (reference sequence). The length of the CDR3 is 17 residues. The CDR3 DNA reads TGTGCCAGTAGCAGTAAGGTTCGAGGGATTAGCACAGATACGCAGTATTTT. This sequence encodes CASSSKVRGISTDTQYF.